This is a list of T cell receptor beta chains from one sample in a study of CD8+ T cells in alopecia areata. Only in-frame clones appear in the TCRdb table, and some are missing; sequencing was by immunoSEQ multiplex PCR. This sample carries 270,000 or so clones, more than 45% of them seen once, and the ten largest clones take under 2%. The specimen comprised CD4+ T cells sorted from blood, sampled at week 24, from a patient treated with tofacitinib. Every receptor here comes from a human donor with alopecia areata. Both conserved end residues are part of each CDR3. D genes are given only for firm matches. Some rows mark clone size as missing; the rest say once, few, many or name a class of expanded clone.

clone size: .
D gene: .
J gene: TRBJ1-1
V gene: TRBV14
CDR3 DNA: TGTGCCAGCAGCCAGATACACGGGGACACTGAAGCTTTCTTT
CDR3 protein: CASSQIHGDTEAFF

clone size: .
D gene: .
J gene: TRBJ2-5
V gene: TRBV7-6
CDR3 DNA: TGTGCCAGCAGCCCAGCAGGGGCGGAACTCCAAGAGACCCAGTACTTC
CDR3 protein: CASSPAGAELQETQYF

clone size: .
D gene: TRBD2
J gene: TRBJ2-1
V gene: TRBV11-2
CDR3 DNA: TGTGCCAGCAGCATACGACGGGGGGGATGGCAGTTCTTC
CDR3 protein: CASSIRRGGWQFF

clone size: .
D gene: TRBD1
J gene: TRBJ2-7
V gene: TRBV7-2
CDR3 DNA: TGTGCCAGCAGCCGTACTGACAGGGTACGCTACGAGCAGTACTTC
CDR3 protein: CASSRTDRVRYEQYF

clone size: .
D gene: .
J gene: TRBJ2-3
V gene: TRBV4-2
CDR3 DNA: TGTGCCAGCAGCCAACCAGCCACAGATACGCAGTATTTT
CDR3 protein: CASSQPATDTQYF

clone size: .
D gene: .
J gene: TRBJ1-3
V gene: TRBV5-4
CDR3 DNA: TGTGCCAGCACTACCGCACAGCCTGGAAACACCATATATTTT
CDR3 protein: CASTTAQPGNTIYF

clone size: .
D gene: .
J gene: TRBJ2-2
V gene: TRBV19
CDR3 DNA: TGTGCCAGTAGTAGCCGGACAGCCCCTGTGGGGGAGCTGTTTTTT
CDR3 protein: CASSSRTAPVGELFF

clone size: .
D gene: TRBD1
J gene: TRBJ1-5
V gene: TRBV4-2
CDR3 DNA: TGTGCCAGCACCCTGGACAGGGTTGCCAATCAGCCCCAGCATTTT
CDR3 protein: CASTLDRVANQPQHF

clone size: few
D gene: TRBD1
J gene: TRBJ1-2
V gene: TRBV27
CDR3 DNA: TGTGCCAGCAGTAAGGGACAGGGTATGAATGGCTACACCTTC
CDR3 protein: CASSKGQGMNGYTF

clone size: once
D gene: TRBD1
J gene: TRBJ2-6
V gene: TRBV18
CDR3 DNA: TGTGCCAGCTCACCAACAGGGGCGGCAGGGCTCCCTGGGGCCAACGTCCTGACTTTC
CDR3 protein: CASSPTGAAGLPGANVLTF

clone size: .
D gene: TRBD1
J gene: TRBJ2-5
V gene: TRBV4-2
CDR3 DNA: TGTGCCAGCAGCCAAGAGGCTACAGGGGGTTTGGGAGAGACCCAGTACTTC
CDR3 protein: CASSQEATGGLGETQYF

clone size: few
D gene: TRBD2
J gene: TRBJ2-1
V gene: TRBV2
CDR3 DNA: TGTGCCAGCAGGAGCACTAGCGGGGGGGCGCAGTTCTTC
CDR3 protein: CASRSTSGGAQFF

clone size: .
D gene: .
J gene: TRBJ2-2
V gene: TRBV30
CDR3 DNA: TGTGCCTGCACCGACGCTCGGTGGACCACCGGGGAGCTGTTTTTT
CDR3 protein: CACTDARWTTGELFF

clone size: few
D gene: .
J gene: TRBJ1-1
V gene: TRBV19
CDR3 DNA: TGTGCCAGTTCATCGGACGGTTTGAACACTGAAGCTTTCTTT
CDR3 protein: CASSSDGLNTEAFF

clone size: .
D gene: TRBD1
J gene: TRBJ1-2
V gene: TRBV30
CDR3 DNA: TGTGCCTGGAGTGTACGACAGGGACCCAACTATGGCTACACCTTC
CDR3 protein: CAWSVRQGPNYGYTF

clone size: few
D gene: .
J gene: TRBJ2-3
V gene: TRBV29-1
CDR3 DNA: TGCAGCGTTCCTGGAGGGGGGACAGATACGCAGTATTTT
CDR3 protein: CSVPGGGTDTQYF

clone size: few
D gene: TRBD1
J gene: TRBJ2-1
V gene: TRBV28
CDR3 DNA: TGTGCCAGCAGTGGCCGGGACAGGGACTGGGATGAGCAGTTCTTC
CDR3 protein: CASSGRDRDWDEQFF

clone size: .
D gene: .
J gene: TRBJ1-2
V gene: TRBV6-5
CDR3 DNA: TGTGCCAGCAGTTACCATACAGGAACTAACTATGGCTACACCTTC
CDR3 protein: CASSYHTGTNYGYTF

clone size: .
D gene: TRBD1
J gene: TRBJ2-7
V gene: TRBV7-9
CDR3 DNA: TGTGCCAGCAGCCCCGACAGGGAGAGACACGAGCAGTACTTC
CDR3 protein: CASSPDRERHEQYF

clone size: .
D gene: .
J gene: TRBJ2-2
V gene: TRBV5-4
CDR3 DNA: TGTGCCAGCGGAGACAGTTTTCCGAACACCGGGGAGCTGTTTTTT
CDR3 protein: CASGDSFPNTGELFF

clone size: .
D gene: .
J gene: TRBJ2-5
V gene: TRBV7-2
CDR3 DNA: TGTGCCAGCAGCTTAGTCGGAGGGGATCAAGAGACCCAGTACTTC
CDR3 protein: CASSLVGGDQETQYF

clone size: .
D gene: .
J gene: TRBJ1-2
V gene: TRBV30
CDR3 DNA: TGTGCCTGGTCCGCCGGGGTAATTAACTATGGCTACACCTTC
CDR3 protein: CAWSAGVINYGYTF

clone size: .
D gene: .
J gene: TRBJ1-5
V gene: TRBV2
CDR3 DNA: TGTGCCAGCAGTGAAACCAGGGAGGCCCAGCATTTT
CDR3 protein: CASSETREAQHF

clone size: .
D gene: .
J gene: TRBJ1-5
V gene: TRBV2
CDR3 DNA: TGTGCCGCCCGGGAAGCAGGGCTTAATCAGCCCCAGCATTTT
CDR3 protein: CAAREAGLNQPQHF

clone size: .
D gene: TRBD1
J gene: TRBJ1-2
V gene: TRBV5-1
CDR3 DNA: TGCGCCAGCAGCGCCGTAGGACAGGGGGCAACGGGCTACACCTTC
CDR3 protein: CASSAVGQGATGYTF

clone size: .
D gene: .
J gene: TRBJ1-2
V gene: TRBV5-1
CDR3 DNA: TGCGCCAGCAGCTACAAACCAGCGAAAAGTGGCTACACCTTC
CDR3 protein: CASSYKPAKSGYTF

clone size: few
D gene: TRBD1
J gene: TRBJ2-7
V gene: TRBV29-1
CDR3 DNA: TGCAGCGTTCGGCCAGGGGGCTTTTACGAGCAGTACTTC
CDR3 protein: CSVRPGGFYEQYF

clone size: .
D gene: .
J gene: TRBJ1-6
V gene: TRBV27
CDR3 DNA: TGTGCCAGCAGTTTATCTCCCCGATATAATTCACCCCTCCACTTT
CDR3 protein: CASSLSPRYNSPLHF

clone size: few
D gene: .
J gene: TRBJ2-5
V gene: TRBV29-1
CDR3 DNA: TGCAGCGTTGATCGGCAGGCCCAAGAGACCCAGTACTTC
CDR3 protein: CSVDRQAQETQYF

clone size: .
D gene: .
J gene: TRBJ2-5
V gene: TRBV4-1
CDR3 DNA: TGCGCCAGCAGCCATCCCGGGGGGAACAGGGCCTCCGGCCGCCAAGAGACCCAGTACTTC
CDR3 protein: CASSHPGGNRASGRQETQYF

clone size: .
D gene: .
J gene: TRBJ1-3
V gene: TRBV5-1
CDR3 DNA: TGCGCCAGCACCCTTGGACAGGGAAACACCATATATTTT
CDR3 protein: CASTLGQGNTIYF

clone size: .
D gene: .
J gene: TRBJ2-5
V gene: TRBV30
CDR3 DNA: TGTGCCTGGCACTTTACGGGGAAAGAGACCCAGTACTTC
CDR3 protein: CAWHFTGKETQYF

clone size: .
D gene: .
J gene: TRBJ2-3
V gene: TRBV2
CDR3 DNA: TGTGCCAGCAGGCCTATGGGGGCAGATACGCAGTATTTT
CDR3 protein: CASRPMGADTQYF

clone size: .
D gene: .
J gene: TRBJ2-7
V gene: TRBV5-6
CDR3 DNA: TGTGCCAGCAGCTCTGTTAGATCCTACGAGCAGTACTTC
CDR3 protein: CASSSVRSYEQYF

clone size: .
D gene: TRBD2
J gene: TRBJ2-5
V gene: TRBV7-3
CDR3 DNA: TGTGCCAGCAGCCGATCTAGCGGAGGAGAGACCCAGTACTTC
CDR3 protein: CASSRSSGGETQYF

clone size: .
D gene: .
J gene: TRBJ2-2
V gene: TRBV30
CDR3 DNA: TGTGCCTGGAGGCAAACCTTGGGCGGGGAGCTGTTTTTT
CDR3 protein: CAWRQTLGGELFF

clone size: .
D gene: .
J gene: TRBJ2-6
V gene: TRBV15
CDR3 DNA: TGTGCCACCAGCAGAAATTCTGGGGCCAACGTCCTGACTTTC
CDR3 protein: CATSRNSGANVLTF